This TCR beta chain was retrieved from a study of neoadjuvant anti-PD-1 for oral cavity cancer. This CDR3 is 14 amino acids long. Trimming stripped 2 bases from V and 7 bases from J, with 12 bases between. From germline, CDR1 is SGHRS and CDR2 YFSETQ. Sequencing was performed with immunoSEQ multiplex PCR; in TCRdb, only in-frame clones are kept and a portion is missing. The table includes 60,000 to 80,000 clones, 65% to 80% detected once. The input for sequencing was PBMCs, taken before nivolumab (anti-PD-1) treatment. The V and J genes are TRBV5-1 and TRBJ2-2; no firm D call. This receptor was obtained from a person between 40 and 85 years old with oral cavity squamous cell carcinoma. The DNA for the CDR3 is TGCGCCAGCAGCTTAGTACCAAAAGACGGGGAGCTGTTTTTT. Its protein product is CASSLVPKDGELFF.